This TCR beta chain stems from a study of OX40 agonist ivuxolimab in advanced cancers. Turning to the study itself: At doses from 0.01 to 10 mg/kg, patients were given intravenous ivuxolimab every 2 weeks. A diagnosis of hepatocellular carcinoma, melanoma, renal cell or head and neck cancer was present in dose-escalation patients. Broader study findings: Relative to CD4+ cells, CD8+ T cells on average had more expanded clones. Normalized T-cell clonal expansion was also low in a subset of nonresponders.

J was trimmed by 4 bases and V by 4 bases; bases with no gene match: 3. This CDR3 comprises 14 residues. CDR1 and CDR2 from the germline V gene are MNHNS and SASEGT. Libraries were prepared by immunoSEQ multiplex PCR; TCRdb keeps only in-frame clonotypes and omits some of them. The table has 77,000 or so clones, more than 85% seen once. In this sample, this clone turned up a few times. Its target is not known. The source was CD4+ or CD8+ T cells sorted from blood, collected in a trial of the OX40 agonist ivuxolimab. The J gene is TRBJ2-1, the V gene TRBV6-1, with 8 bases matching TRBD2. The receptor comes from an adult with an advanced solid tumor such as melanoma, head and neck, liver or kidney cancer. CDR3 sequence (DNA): TGTGCCAGCAGTGTTAGCGGGGATTACAATGAGCAGTTCTTC. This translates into CASSVSGDYNEQFF.